Shown below are 21 T cell receptor beta chains from a single sample sequenced in a study of response to subunit inactivated influenza vaccine listed by TCRdb under 2018. The library was produced with RT-PCR. The sequencing machine was an Illumina HiSeq 2500. TCRdb took the public reads, trimmed them with fastp at Q25, ran MiXCR for clone calling and kept in-frame beta chains. Every entry covers one CDR3 protein and lists the most common genes and DNA from its rows. This sample holds hundreds of thousands of distinct CDR3 sequences; approximately 10% were observed only once. Roughly 10% of the sample is held by the ten biggest clonotypes. Here the sequenced sample was PBMCs from blood, taken on the day of vaccination. The receptors come from a man aged 45 to 65 who received an inactivated influenza vaccine. Donor details come from another sample of the same person, matched by shared clones.

This clonotype was detected many times. J is TRBJ2-7 and V is TRBV10-3; 7 nucleotides match TRBD1. The junction had 3 bases not matched to a gene; V was cut back by 0 bases and J by 4 bases. Germline CDR1 ENHRY, CDR2 SYGVKD. CDR3 length equals 14 residues. DNA of the CDR3: TGTGCCATCAGTGAGTCGGGGACAGCTTACGAGCAGTACTTC. Its protein product is CAISESGTAYEQYF.

This clonotype was seen a few times. The chain combines TRBV7-9 with TRBJ2-7; D remains ambiguous. This CDR3 contains 14 residues. Germline lookup yields CDR1 SEHNR and CDR2 FQNEAQ (reference sequence). V was cut by 4 bases and J by 7 bases, with 17 bases left in between. The CDR3 nucleotides read TGTGCCAGCAGCTCATACAAACCCCCTGGGGAGCAGTACTTC. This encodes CASSSYKPPGEQYF.

The sample holds a few counts of this clonotype. The chain employs TRBV12-3 or TRBV12-4 and TRBJ1-5; a weak D match, TRBD1 (5 bases). This CDR3 spans 15 amino acids. The ends were cut back, 5 bases at V and 3 bases at J, with 14 bases in the middle. CDR3 sequence (DNA): TGTGCCAGCAGTCCGGGACCTCGGGACAATCAGCCCCAGCATTTT. Amino acid sequence: CASSPGPRDNQPQHF.

This chain joins TRBV7-9 and TRBJ2-3; 8 nucleotides match TRBD2. The CDR3 is made up of 17 amino acids. Per germline, CDR1 SEHNR and CDR2 FQNEAQ (reference sequence). V lost 1 base, J lost 2 bases, and 8 bases stayed unmatched. The CDR3 DNA reads as TGTGCCAGCAGCTTAGAACCACCTAGCGGGTTCACAGATACGCAGTATTTT. Protein: CASSLEPPSGFTDTQYF.

This clonotype showed up just a few times. J is TRBJ2-5 and V is TRBV5-1; TRBD2 might be the D (5 bases). The CDR3 has 15 residues. The V and J ends lost 6 bases and 4 bases respectively, with 19 bases between them. Germline CDR1 and CDR2: SGHRS and YFSETQ. The CDR3 DNA is TGCGCCAGCACCAATGAGCTCGGACTCATAGAGACCCAGTACTTC. Encoded protein: CASTNELGLIETQYF. Full variable domain (outside the CDR3, taken from reference TRBV5-1 and TRBJ2-5): KAGVTQTPRYLIKTRGQQVTLSCSPISGHRSVSWYQQTPGQGLQFLFEYFSETQRNKGNFPGRFSGRQFSNSRSEMNVSTLELGDSALYLCASTNELGLIETQYFGPGTRLLVL.

The J gene is TRBJ2-1, the V gene TRBV20-1, with D perhaps assigned TRBD1 or TRBD2 (5 bases each). Trimming pared 6 bases from V and 7 bases from J, leaving 19 bases between. The CDR3 length is 14 residues. The germline V gene has CDR1 DFQATT and CDR2 SNEGSKA (reference sequence). CDR3 protein: CSALTEGSLNEQFF. Written as DNA, the CDR3 is TGCAGTGCCTTGACAGAGGGTTCGTTGAATGAGCAGTTCTTC.

The chain carries TRBV4-3 and TRBJ2-2; 11 nucleotides agree with TRBD2. The CDR3 is 19 amino acids. V lost 0 bases, J lost 7 bases, and 13 bases stayed unmatched. CDR1 is LGHNA and CDR2 is YSLEER in the germline V gene. CDR3 sequence reads: CASSQDEGVAGGRHGELFF. DNA of the CDR3: TGCGCCAGCAGCCAAGATGAGGGGGTAGCGGGGGGGCGTCACGGGGAGCTGTTTTTT.

This clonotype showed up just a few times. V gene TRBV24-1 combines with J gene TRBJ2-5, with TRBD1 identical over 7 bases. The V gene's germline CDR1 is KGHDR and CDR2 SFDVKD. The ends lost 1 base at V and 5 bases at J; junction bases unmatched: 9. CDR3 length: 16 amino acids. Here the CDR3 reads CATSDFESGGSETQYF. The CDR3 DNA follows: TGTGCCACCAGTGATTTTGAATCAGGGGGATCGGAGACCCAGTACTTC.

V gene TRBV20-1 combines with J gene TRBJ2-7, with D unclear. The CDR3 spans 12 residues. Germline V CDR1 and CDR2: DFQATT, SNEGSKA (reference sequence). Between the trimmed V and J ends, which lost 1 base and 1 base, there was a span of 5 bases. CDR3 sequence reads: CSARAGSYEQYF. The DNA of the CDR3 is TGCAGTGCTAGAGCAGGTTCCTACGAGCAGTACTTC.

This clonotype has more than one count but fewer than ten. The gene calls are TRBV11-1 and TRBJ2-3; 10 bases agree with TRBD2. The V gene end was trimmed by 1 base and the J gene end by 2 bases; junction bases not matched to a gene: 9. CDR3 length equals 18 residues. CDR1 SGHAT and CDR2 FQDESV come from the germline V gene (reference sequence). The CDR3 bases are TGTGCCAGCAGCTTAGGCCTCGGGAGCGGGGGGGTCACAGATACGCAGTATTTT. Translation: CASSLGLGSGGVTDTQYF.

This clonotype was observed many times. This rearrangement joins TRBV15 to TRBJ2-3; 11 bases agree with TRBD2. This CDR3 is 17 amino acids long. In germline, CDR1 is LNHNV, CDR2 YYDKDF (reference sequence). Trimming cost V 0 bases and J 3 bases; bases outside gene matches: 5. The CDR3 bases are TGTGCCACCAGCAGAGATCTGGCTAGCGGGGGGACAGATACGCAGTATTTT. Translated: CATSRDLASGGTDTQYF. The entire variable domain, with the rest obtained from reference TRBV15 and TRBJ2-3, is as follows: DAMVIQNPRYQVTQFGKPVTLSCSQTLNHNVMYWYQQKSSQAPKLLFHYYDKDFNNEADTPDNFQSRRPNTSFCFLDIRSPGLGDTAMYLCATSRDLASGGTDTQYFGPGTRLTVL.

The J gene is TRBJ1-6, the V gene TRBV12-3 or TRBV12-4, with unresolved D. This CDR3 has 13 residues. Trimming stripped 3 bases from V and 13 bases from J, with 13 bases between. The CDR3 region has the DNA TGTGCCAGCAGTTTTTTGAGAACGGTCCCCCTCCACTTT. Translating it yields CASSFLRTVPLHF.

V gene TRBV7-8 combines with J gene TRBJ2-1; D possibly matches TRBD1 or TRBD2 (7 bases each). This CDR3 comprises 18 residues. Germline lookup yields CDR1 SGHVS and CDR2 FQNEAQ. V was pared by 2 bases and J by 6 bases, with 23 bases between. The CDR3 nucleotides are TGTGCCAGCAGCTTATACTCCCTCGGGGACTACAGGGGCAATGAGCAGTTCTTC. Protein: CASSLYSLGDYRGNEQFF.

V is TRBV29-1 and J is TRBJ2-7; 9 bases are shared with TRBD2. Germline V gene data show CDR1 as SQVTM and CDR2 as ANQGSEA. This CDR3 has 15 amino acids. Losses at the gene ends were 0 bases for V and 6 bases for J; bases not matched to a gene: 9. DNA for the CDR3: TGCAGCGTTGAAGATTGGCTAGCGGGATCTGTCGAGCAGTACTTC. Residues: CSVEDWLAGSVEQYF.

This chain joins TRBV20-1 and TRBJ2-2; D is perhaps TRBD2 (5 bases). The CDR3 is 14 residues long. V was clipped by 5 bases and J by 1 base, with 11 bases between them. Germline V gene sequence: CDR1 DFQATT, CDR2 SNEGSKA (reference sequence). The CDR3 nucleotides are TGCAGTGCTCCACGTGAGGGGAACACCGGGGAGCTGTTTTTT. This codes for CSAPREGNTGELFF.

The table lists this clonotype with a few counts. CDR3 amino acids: CASSQTRLADVYEQYF. CDR3 nucleotides: TGTGCCAGCAGTCAAACCAGACTAGCGGACGTATACGAGCAGTACTTC. The rearrangement uses TRBV12-3 or TRBV12-4 and TRBJ2-7; the match to TRBD2 covers 9 bases. With V trimmed by 5 bases and J by 4 bases, 12 bases remained unmatched. The CDR3 length is 16 residues.

The chain carries TRBV4-2 and TRBJ2-1; 9 bases match TRBD2. The CDR3 length is 16 residues. The germline V gene has CDR1 LGHNA and CDR2 YNFKEQ. Losses at the gene ends were 0 bases for V and 7 bases for J; bases not matched to a gene: 7. The CDR3 nucleotides read TGTGCCAGCAGCCAAGATCGGCGGGAGGGTTATAATGAGCAGTTCTTC. It specifies CASSQDRREGYNEQFF.

This clonotype was seen at least ten times. The chain combines TRBV5-1 with TRBJ2-5; 10 bases fit TRBD2. The CDR3 runs to 14 residues. Unmatched junction bases numbered 4, after V lost 4 bases and J lost 4 bases. Germline values: CDR1 SGHRS, CDR2 YFSETQ. The CDR3 DNA follows: TGCGCCAGCAGCCAAGCGGGGGGGCGAGAGACCCAGTACTTC. Amino acid sequence: CASSQAGGRETQYF.

The genes are TRBV7-2 and TRBJ2-1; TRBD2 is a possible D gene (5 bases). The CDR3 has 15 amino acids. Germline values: CDR1 SGHTA, CDR2 FQGNSA. Trimming removed 0 bases at V and 5 bases at J, with 11 bases between. The CDR3 loop is CASSLAARGHNEQFF. CDR3 coding DNA: TGTGCCAGCAGCTTAGCGGCTAGAGGGCACAATGAGCAGTTCTTC.

The V and J genes are TRBV11-1 and TRBJ2-7, with 9 bases lining up with TRBD1. The germline CDR1 and CDR2 sequences are SGHAT and FQDESV (reference sequence). The CDR3 runs 16 residues. V trimming: 5 bases; J trimming: 1 base; junction bases outside the gene matches: 9. The CDR3 is CASSRLDGQGSYEQYF. Here the CDR3 DNA reads TGTGCCAGCAGCCGCCTAGACGGACAGGGGTCCTACGAGCAGTACTTC.

This clonotype was recorded a few times. The chain combines TRBV5-1 with TRBJ1-1; D gene unclear. Trimming left V 4 bases short and J 1 base short, with 14 bases between. Germline loops: CDR1 SGHRS, CDR2 YFSETQ. CDR3 size: 15 residues. CDR3 bases: TGCGCCAGCAGCCTGGGTGCAGGCCCGAACACTGAAGCTTTCTTT. This codes for CASSLGAGPNTEAFF.